Below, 14 T cell receptor beta chains from the same sample are listed, as sequenced in a study of blood T cell dynamics during melanoma immunotherapy. Time point: week 3, after first cycle of checkpoint inhibitor. The data were produced by immunoSEQ multiplex PCR, yet TCRdb's version contains in-frame clones alone and is incomplete. The sample includes 8,800 or so clones, approximately 85% of them seen just once. The material sequenced was blood, taken from a patient treated with checkpoint blockade. Receptor source: a human donor with melanoma.

The chain carries TRBV11-2 and TRBJ2-1, with TRBD2 identical over 12 bases. From germline, CDR1 is SGHAT and CDR2 FQNNGV. J gave up 4 bases and V 4 bases, and 2 bases lay outside the gene matches. This CDR3 is built from 15 residues. The CDR3 loop is CASSSGLAGYNEQFF. In DNA form, the CDR3 reads TGTGCCAGCAGCTCGGGACTAGCGGGTTACAATGAGCAGTTCTTC.

The chain joins TRBV7-2 to TRBJ1-2, with TRBD1 as a possible D gene (5 bases). The CDR3 length is 11 residues. Germline CDR1 is SGHTA and CDR2 is FQGNSA. Trimming stripped 4 bases from V and 7 bases from J, with 7 bases between. The CDR3 is CASSSGFGYTF. The CDR3 region has the DNA TGTGCCAGCAGCTCAGGGTTTGGCTACACCTTC.

This clone was seen just once. The V call is TRBV5-6, the J call TRBJ2-5, with 11 bases lining up with TRBD1. With V trimmed by 3 bases and J by 2 bases, 3 bases remained unmatched. Germline-derived CDR1 and CDR2 are SGHDT and YYEEEE. The CDR3 has 15 amino acids. The CDR3 region is CASSWTGGEQETQYF. The DNA for the CDR3 is TGTGCCAGCAGCTGGACAGGGGGCGAACAAGAGACCCAGTACTTC.

This chain connects TRBV30 to TRBJ2-5; D call uncertain. Per the germline V gene, CDR1 is GTSNPN and CDR2 is SVGIG (reference sequence). CDR3 length: 13 amino acids. Trimming cost V 0 bases and J 5 bases, with 10 bases left between them. The CDR3 protein is CAWSVAGPETQYF. DNA of the CDR3: TGTGCCTGGAGTGTTGCTGGACCCGAGACCCAGTACTTC.

V usage is TRBV30 and J usage is TRBJ1-5; D remains unclear. The CDR3 length is 14 residues. Trimming took 5 bases from V and 1 from J, leaving 12 bases between them. Germline assignment: CDR1 GTSNPN and CDR2 SVGIG (reference sequence). The CDR3 DNA sequence: TGTGCCTGGGGTCGGCCCTGGAGCAATCAGCCCCAGCATTTT. Protein: CAWGRPWSNQPQHF.

This chain links TRBV7-9 with TRBJ2-2; no clear D gene. This CDR3 spans 17 amino acids. CDR1 is SEHNR and CDR2 is FQNEAQ in the germline V gene (reference sequence). V lost 2 bases and J 2 bases, leaving 15 bases between the germline ends. CDR3 region: CASSLSRVKFNTGELFF. The CDR3 DNA is TGTGCCAGCAGCTTAAGTCGAGTCAAATTCAACACCGGGGAGCTGTTTTTT. The variable domain in full, completed from reference TRBV7-9 and TRBJ2-2, reads DTGVSQNPRHKITKRGQNVTFRCDPISEHNRLYWYRQTLGQGPEFLTYFQNEAQLEKSRLLSDRFSAERPKGSFSTLEIQRTEQGDSAMYLCASSLSRVKFNTGELFFGEGSRLTVL.

The chain joins TRBV11-2 to TRBJ1-1; 9 positions match TRBD1. Trimming at V came to 3 bases and at J to 4 bases, leaving 12 bases not matched to a gene. CDR1 and CDR2 from the germline V gene are SGHAT and FQNNGV. The CDR3 is 17 amino acids. For the CDR3, the DNA is TGTGCCAGCAGCTTTGGCGGCGGTACAGGGGGCGGCACTGAAGCTTTCTTT. Its protein is CASSFGGGTGGGTEAFF.

This clone has more than one count but fewer than ten. The chain recombines TRBV7-3 with TRBJ1-3; D gene uncertain. V was pared by 5 bases and J by 4 bases, with 9 bases between. In germline, CDR1 is SGHTA, CDR2 FQGTGA. The CDR3 covers 13 residues. The CDR3 is CASSLYLGNTIYF. In DNA, the CDR3 is TGTGCCAGCAGCCTCTATTTGGGAAACACCATATATTTT.

The rearrangement joins TRBV28 to TRBJ2-5; TRBD2 matches 14 bases. After removal of 5 bases from V and 5 bases from J, the junction contained 13 bases not matched to a gene. Looked up from germline, CDR1 is MDHEN and CDR2 is SYDVKM. CDR3 size: 18 residues. The CDR3 loop reads CASSATSGGAVLEETQYF. CDR3 in DNA: TGTGCCAGCAGTGCGACTAGCGGGGGGGCCGTATTGGAGGAGACCCAGTACTTC. Filled out from reference TRBV28 and TRBJ2-5, the complete variable domain reads DVKVTQSSRYLVKRTGEKVFLECVQDMDHENMFWYRQDPGLGLRLIYFSYDVKMKEKGDIPEGYSVSREKKERFSLILESASTNQTSMYLCASSATSGGAVLEETQYFGPGTRLLVL.

The chain combines TRBV6-4 with TRBJ2-2; D not resolved. The CDR3 loop spans 13 amino acids. V was pared by 2 bases and J by 8 bases, with 9 bases between. The germline V gene has CDR1 MRHNA and CDR2 SNTAGT. The CDR3 sequence is CASSDEWGGELFF. Written as DNA, the CDR3 is TGTGCCAGCAGTGACGAGTGGGGAGGGGAGCTGTTTTTT.

The chain recombines TRBV9 with TRBJ2-2; a possible D gene is TRBD2 (5 bases). There are 16 residues in the CDR3. Trimming pared 5 bases from V and 3 bases from J, leaving 17 bases between. Germline loops: CDR1 SGDLS, CDR2 YYNGEE. CDR3 in amino acids: CASRAPGNADTGELFF. The CDR3 DNA is TGTGCCAGCAGAGCCCCGGGGAATGCGGACACCGGGGAGCTGTTTTTT.

The chain employs TRBV9 and TRBJ1-2; D perhaps matches TRBD1 (6 bases). The CDR3 consists of 15 residues. Trimming cost V 1 base and J 6 bases, with 16 bases left between them. Germline CDR1 SGDLS, CDR2 YYNGEE. CDR3: CASSVSLQQGNGYTF. The CDR3 DNA is TGTGCCAGCAGCGTAAGTTTACAACAGGGTAATGGCTACACCTTC.

The chain recombines TRBV5-6 with TRBJ2-7, with TRBD1 matching 9 bases. The CDR3 length is 12 residues. V trimming: 7 bases; J trimming: 5 bases; junction bases outside the gene matches: 4. Germline V lookup: CDR1 SGHDT, CDR2 YYEEEE. CDR3 sequence (DNA): TGTGCCAGCCACAGGGGGCCGAACGAGCAGTACTTC. Protein: CASHRGPNEQYF.

The table lists this clone with a few counts. CDR3 sequence (DNA): TGCGCCAGCAGCCAAGAAGGGGGGGCCAACGTCCTGACTTTC. Amino acids: CASSQEGGANVLTF. The chain recombines TRBV4-3 with TRBJ2-6; D gene uncertain. The CDR3 is 14 amino acids. Trimming removed 0 bases from V and 4 bases from J, with 4 bases in between. Germline CDR1 and CDR2: LGHNA and YSLEER.